A selection of T cell receptor beta chains follows, all from one sample in a study of radiotherapy plus CTLA-4 blockade in lung cancer. TCRdb keeps only in-frame clones here, not all; method: immunoSEQ multiplex PCR. The table records tens of thousands of clones, 79% of them present only once. The sequenced sample was peripheral blood, obtained from a patient treated with radiotherapy plus ipilimumab. Receptor source: a human donor with non-small cell lung cancer who had a complete response to radiotherapy plus ipilimumab. CDR3s include the opening cysteine and the closing phenylalanine or tryptophan. D genes are given only for firm matches. Size is stated for part of the rows, as once, few or many counts, or as a class when the clone is expanded.

j_call v_call cdr3_length d_call clone_size cdr3_nt cdr3_aa
TRBJ2-1 TRBV19 14 NA once TGTGCCAGTAGTGCGCGGGTCCTAAGAAATGAGCAGTTCTTC CASSARVLRNEQFF
TRBJ2-5 TRBV12-5 16 NA NA TGTGCTAGTGGTTTGGTACGAGGGACACTGGTCGAGACCCAGTACTTC CASGLVRGTLVETQYF
TRBJ1-1 TRBV7-8 13 TRBD1 NA TGTGCCAGCAGCCTCGACAGGGGAAGGGGAGCTTTCTTT CASSLDRGRGAFF
TRBJ1-5 TRBV6-6 14 NA NA TGTGCCAGCAGCCACTACCCTAGCAATCAGCCCCAGCATTTT CASSHYPSNQPQHF
TRBJ1-1 TRBV19 14 NA few TGTGCCAGCCACCAGCGTAACATGAACACTGAAGCTTTCTTT CASHQRNMNTEAFF
TRBJ2-7 TRBV5-1 15 TRBD2 NA TGCGCCAGCAACCCGATGGGGGGGAGCCCCGGAGAGCAGTACTTC CASNPMGGSPGEQYF
TRBJ1-4 TRBV5-1 15 TRBD1 NA TGCGCCAGCAGCTTCGGGGACAGCATTAATGAAAAACTGTTTTTT CASSFGDSINEKLFF
TRBJ2-3 TRBV7-6 12 NA NA TGTGCCAGCAGCTTAGTGGCAGATACGCAGTATTTT CASSLVADTQYF
TRBJ2-4 TRBV15 18 TRBD2 NA TGTGCCACCAGCAGACTGAGCGGGAGGGCTGGAGCCAAAAACATTCAGTACTTC CATSRLSGRAGAKNIQYF
TRBJ1-1 TRBV7-9 14 NA NA TGTGCCAGCAGCTTAGGGGGTGTTAGGACTGAAGCTTTCTTT CASSLGGVRTEAFF
TRBJ1-1 TRBV5-1 15 NA NA TGCGCCAGCAGCGGAGGGGGGTTCATGAACACTGAAGCTTTCTTT CASSGGGFMNTEAFF
TRBJ1-1 TRBV10-1 13 NA NA TGCGCCAGCAGACCGGACATGAACACTGAAGCTTTCTTT CASRPDMNTEAFF
TRBJ2-7 TRBV7-8 15 NA NA TGTGCCAGCAGCTTAGCGGGGGTCCGTGGGTACGAGCAGTACTTC CASSLAGVRGYEQYF
TRBJ2-5 TRBV30 17 TRBD2 few TGTGCCTGGAGGGCCAAGAGGGGAGGGCCTCCAAAAGAGACCCAGTACTTC CAWRAKRGGPPKETQYF
TRBJ1-2 TRBV6-5 14 NA NA TGTGCCAGCAGTTACTCGTCGGCAGGTTATGGCTACACCTTC CASSYSSAGYGYTF
TRBJ1-1 TRBV18 14 TRBD1 NA TGTGCCAGCTCACGCGGACAGGAGTTCACTGAAGCTTTCTTT CASSRGQEFTEAFF
TRBJ1-1 TRBV29-1 15 NA NA TGCAGCGTTGGGCCCCCGACGACGAGGAACACTGAAGCTTTCTTT CSVGPPTTRNTEAFF
TRBJ1-1 TRBV29-1 13 NA NA TGCAGCGTTGAAGATCCCACGATCACTGAAGCTTTCTTT CSVEDPTITEAFF
TRBJ2-3 TRBV5-6 17 NA NA TGTGCCAGCAGCTTGGACCTTGCGGGGTATGAGAGAGATACGCAGTATTTT CASSLDLAGYERDTQYF
TRBJ2-1 TRBV6-5 16 TRBD2 NA TGTGCCAGCAGTTACCCGGGACTAGCGGGGAGTAATGAGCAGTTCTTC CASSYPGLAGSNEQFF
TRBJ2-3 TRBV20-1 11 NA once TGCAGTGCAAATCGCCCAGATACGCAGTATTTT CSANRPDTQYF
TRBJ1-5 TRBV28 15 TRBD1 NA TGTGCCAGCAGTTTACGAACGACAGGGTTCCAGCCCCAGCATTTT CASSLRTTGFQPQHF
TRBJ2-1 TRBV20-1 10 NA NA TGCAGTGCTAAGGGCAATGAGCAGTTCTTC CSAKGNEQFF
TRBJ1-5 TRBV10-2 15 NA NA TGCGCCAGCAGTGGAGGGTTGACAGGATATCAGCCCCAGCATTTT CASSGGLTGYQPQHF
TRBJ1-5 TRBV2 14 TRBD1 NA TGTGCCAGTGCAGGGGGGCTAGGTAATCAGCCCCAGCATTTT CASAGGLGNQPQHF
TRBJ2-2 TRBV7-2 14 NA once TGTGCCAGCAGTCCGGTCGTTCCTACCGGGGAGCTGTTTTTT CASSPVVPTGELFF
TRBJ2-1 TRBV19 13 NA NA TGTGCCAGTAGTATCGGCGGCCGCAATGAGCAGTTCTTC CASSIGGRNEQFF
TRBJ2-2 TRBV6-5 14 NA NA TGTGCCAGCAGTTACGCAGAGAACACCGGGGAGCTGTTTTTT CASSYAENTGELFF
TRBJ2-2 TRBV7-9 12 NA NA TGTGCCAGCAGCTTAGGGGCCGGGGAGCTGTTTTTT CASSLGAGELFF
TRBJ2-3 TRBV10-3 19 TRBD2 NA TGTGCCATCAGTGACTACTCAAAGGGGACTAGCGCAAGCACAGATACGCAGTATTTT CAISDYSKGTSASTDTQYF
TRBJ2-3 TRBV28 12 NA NA TGTGCCAGCAGTTTATGGACAGATACGCAGTATTTT CASSLWTDTQYF
TRBJ1-1 TRBV19 14 NA NA TGTGCCAGTAGCCGGGGCTATATGAACACTGAAGCTTTCTTT CASSRGYMNTEAFF
TRBJ1-1 TRBV6-5 13 NA NA TGTGCCAGTTTCCAGGGATTGAACACTGAAGCTTTCTTT CASFQGLNTEAFF
TRBJ2-1 TRBV7-9 15 NA NA TGTGCCAGCAGCTTTGGCGGGGGCCAAAGGAATGAGCAGTTCTTC CASSFGGGQRNEQFF
TRBJ1-2 TRBV6-5 13 NA NA TGTGCCAGCTCTTCGGCCCGGGGGCAAGGAAACACCTTC CASSSARGQGNTF